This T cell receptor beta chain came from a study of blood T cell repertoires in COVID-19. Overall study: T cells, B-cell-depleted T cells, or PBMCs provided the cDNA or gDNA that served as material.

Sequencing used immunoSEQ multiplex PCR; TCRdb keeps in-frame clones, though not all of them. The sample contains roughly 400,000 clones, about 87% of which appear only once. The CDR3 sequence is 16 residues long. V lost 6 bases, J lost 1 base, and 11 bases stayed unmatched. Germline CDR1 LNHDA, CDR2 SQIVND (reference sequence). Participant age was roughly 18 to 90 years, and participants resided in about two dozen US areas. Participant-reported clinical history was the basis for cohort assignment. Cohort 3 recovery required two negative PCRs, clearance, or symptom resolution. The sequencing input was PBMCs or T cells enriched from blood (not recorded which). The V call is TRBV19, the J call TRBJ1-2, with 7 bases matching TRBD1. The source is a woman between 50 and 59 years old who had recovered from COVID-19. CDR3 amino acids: CASREPGDSSNYGYTF. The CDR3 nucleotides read TGTGCCAGTAGGGAACCCGGGGACAGCAGTAACTATGGCTACACCTTC.